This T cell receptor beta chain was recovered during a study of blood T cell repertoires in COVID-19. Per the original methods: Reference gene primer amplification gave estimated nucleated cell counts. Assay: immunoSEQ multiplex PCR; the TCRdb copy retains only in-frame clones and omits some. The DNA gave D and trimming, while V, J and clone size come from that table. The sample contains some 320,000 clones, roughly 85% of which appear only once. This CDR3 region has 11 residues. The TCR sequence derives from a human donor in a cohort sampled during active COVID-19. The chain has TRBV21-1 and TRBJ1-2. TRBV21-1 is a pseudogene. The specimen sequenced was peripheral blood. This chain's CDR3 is CASFVYYGYTF. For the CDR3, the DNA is TGTGCCAGTTTTGTCTACTATGGCTACACCTTC.